These T cell receptor beta chains were read from a single sample in a study of cytomegalovirus exposure and HLA in healthy donors. Profiled with immunoSEQ multiplex PCR; TCRdb holds only in-frame clones, not every one. The sample includes approximately 79,000 clones, roughly 73% seen only once; the top ten take about 2.1%. Sequenced sample: PBMCs. These receptors all come from a boy younger than 18 in good health and CMV-seronegative. CDR3s include the opening cysteine and the closing phenylalanine or tryptophan. Fields, in order: CDR3 protein, D gene, J gene, clone size, V gene. A D gene is named only where the DNA matches it firmly. The size of a clone is reported for some rows only, either as once, few or many, or as a class for expanded clones.

CDR3: CASSPGTGNTEAFF
D: TRBD1
J: TRBJ1-1
size: NA
V: TRBV19

CDR3: CASSPVAGGTGELFF
D: TRBD2
J: TRBJ2-2
size: NA
V: TRBV7-8

CDR3: CASSLESSATYEQYF
D: NA
J: TRBJ2-7
size: few
V: TRBV7-9

CDR3: CASSPQGARAYGYTF
D: TRBD1
J: TRBJ1-2
size: NA
V: TRBV2

CDR3: CASSLSGRSISNEQFF
D: TRBD2
J: TRBJ2-1
size: NA
V: TRBV5-1

CDR3: CASSQARPTGGRTEAFF
D: TRBD1
J: TRBJ1-1
size: NA
V: TRBV14

CDR3: CASSGGQKRPYGYTF
D: TRBD1
J: TRBJ1-2
size: NA
V: TRBV9

CDR3: CASSTRDWNSRETQYF
D: NA
J: TRBJ2-5
size: NA
V: TRBV7-2

CDR3: CASSFSGGYEQYF
D: TRBD2
J: TRBJ2-7
size: NA
V: TRBV27

CDR3: CATIKGSYEQYF
D: NA
J: TRBJ2-7
size: NA
V: TRBV6-1

CDR3: CASSDGQGEAYGYTF
D: TRBD1
J: TRBJ1-2
size: few
V: TRBV6-4

CDR3: CASSATGGGDYGYTF
D: TRBD1
J: TRBJ1-2
size: NA
V: TRBV28

CDR3: CASSLGPTGREKLFF
D: TRBD1
J: TRBJ1-4
size: NA
V: TRBV5-4

CDR3: CSVQGQADTQYF
D: NA
J: TRBJ2-3
size: NA
V: TRBV29-1

CDR3: CASSLHLTTVIRNTEAFF
D: NA
J: TRBJ1-1
size: NA
V: TRBV4-1

CDR3: CSVLTGGNTEAFF
D: TRBD1
J: TRBJ1-1
size: NA
V: TRBV29-1

CDR3: CASRGLRDSSYEQYF
D: NA
J: TRBJ2-7
size: few
V: TRBV6-1

CDR3: CASSPLGGTAYYEQFF
D: TRBD1
J: TRBJ2-1
size: NA
V: TRBV7-3

CDR3: CAWSWVQVPLFSYEQYF
D: NA
J: TRBJ2-7
size: NA
V: TRBV30

CDR3: CASSDSLQGPLGYTF
D: NA
J: TRBJ1-2
size: NA
V: TRBV2

CDR3: CASSLGQGEGQPQHF
D: TRBD1
J: TRBJ1-5
size: NA
V: TRBV7-9

CDR3: CASSEGQGAAYEQYF
D: TRBD1
J: TRBJ2-7
size: few
V: TRBV10-2

CDR3: CASSQVAGGINEQYF
D: TRBD1
J: TRBJ2-7
size: once
V: TRBV14

CDR3: CAISELMNTEAFF
D: NA
J: TRBJ1-1
size: NA
V: TRBV10-3

CDR3: CASSRRVGYEQYF
D: NA
J: TRBJ2-7
size: NA
V: TRBV7-9

CDR3: CASSSGGQETTQYF
D: TRBD1
J: TRBJ2-5
size: NA
V: TRBV10-1

CDR3: CASRIDRGFTEAFF
D: TRBD1
J: TRBJ1-1
size: NA
V: TRBV27

CDR3: CASSSNRGHNSPLHF
D: NA
J: TRBJ1-6
size: NA
V: TRBV5-4

CDR3: CASSPGTGREKLFF
D: TRBD1
J: TRBJ1-4
size: NA
V: TRBV27

CDR3: CASSLTSGGDYEQYF
D: TRBD2
J: TRBJ2-7
size: NA
V: TRBV7-9

CDR3: CAWSVVSGTEAFF
D: NA
J: TRBJ1-1
size: once
V: TRBV30

CDR3: CASSYGLENEQFF
D: TRBD2
J: TRBJ2-1
size: NA
V: TRBV5-8

CDR3: CASSAGTGQVYEQYF
D: NA
J: TRBJ2-7
size: NA
V: TRBV18

CDR3: CAISGTSGTSSYNEQFF
D: TRBD2
J: TRBJ2-1
size: NA
V: TRBV10-3

CDR3: CASSSRQGAGETQYF
D: TRBD1
J: TRBJ2-5
size: NA
V: TRBV4-1

CDR3: CASSQLEGAANEQFF
D: NA
J: TRBJ2-1
size: NA
V: TRBV4-1

CDR3: CASSQEAPAGGFHEQYF
D: TRBD2
J: TRBJ2-7
size: once
V: TRBV4-2

CDR3: CASSIRDTYEQFF
D: NA
J: TRBJ2-1
size: NA
V: TRBV19

CDR3: CAWVFGRGTEAFF
D: NA
J: TRBJ1-1
size: NA
V: TRBV30

CDR3: CASSSRQRVYF
D: NA
J: TRBJ2-4
size: NA
V: TRBV11-2

CDR3: CASSVNTEAFF
D: NA
J: TRBJ1-1
size: NA
V: TRBV6-6

CDR3: CASRQTGPTEAFF
D: TRBD1
J: TRBJ1-1
size: NA
V: TRBV2

CDR3: CAWTNGGAGYTF
D: NA
J: TRBJ1-2
size: once
V: TRBV30

CDR3: CASSLSGTGRTEAFF
D: TRBD1
J: TRBJ1-1
size: NA
V: TRBV11-2

CDR3: CASSLALRDREGYTF
D: TRBD1
J: TRBJ1-2
size: NA
V: TRBV7-9

CDR3: CASGDRQGYTEAFF
D: TRBD1
J: TRBJ1-1
size: NA
V: TRBV13

CDR3: CASSRGGDSTDTQYF
D: NA
J: TRBJ2-3
size: NA
V: TRBV4-3

CDR3: CASSLPSFMGQGSYEQYF
D: TRBD1
J: TRBJ2-7
size: NA
V: TRBV28